These T cell receptor beta chains were read from a single sample in a study of cytomegalovirus exposure and HLA in healthy donors. Assay: immunoSEQ multiplex PCR; the TCRdb copy retains only in-frame clones and omits some. The sample has approximately 150,000 clones, roughly 83% seen once; the top ten hold 3.5% to 4.5%. What was sequenced was PBMCs. The receptors were sampled from a human donor in good health. The CDR3 runs from the conserved cysteine through the conserved F or W. D genes are given only for firm matches. Part of the rows lack a size; the others show once, few, many or a class for expanded clones.

v_call,j_call,clone_size,d_call,cdr3_aa,cdr3_nt
TRBV28,TRBJ1-2,-,-,CASSFRGGRNGYTF,TGTGCCAGCAGTTTTAGGGGGGGCCGAAATGGCTACACCTTC
TRBV20-1,TRBJ1-2,-,-,CSARDNNGYTF,TGCAGTGCTAGAGATAACAATGGCTACACCTTC
TRBV15,TRBJ2-7,-,-,CATSRVDRSTYEQYF,TGTGCCACCAGCAGAGTCGACAGGTCAACGTACGAGCAGTACTTC
TRBV4-3,TRBJ2-3,once,-,CASSQDLRGGGGTDTQYF,TGCGCCAGCAGCCAAGATTTGCGCGGAGGGGGGGGCACAGATACGCAGTATTTT
TRBV6-5,TRBJ2-1,-,TRBD1,CASSGTGAFYNEQFF,TGTGCCAGCAGCGGGACAGGGGCATTTTACAATGAGCAGTTCTTC
TRBV7-3,TRBJ2-7,once,-,CASSLGRGYEQYF,TGTGCCAGCAGCTTAGGTCGGGGGTACGAGCAGTACTTC
TRBV14,TRBJ2-2,-,-,CASSLRVGNLGNTGELFF,TGTGCCAGCAGCCTGAGGGTCGGGAACTTAGGGAACACCGGGGAGCTGTTTTTT
TRBV5-1,TRBJ1-5,-,TRBD1,CASSPGQANQPQHF,TGCGCCAGCAGCCCGGGACAGGCAAATCAGCCCCAGCATTTT
TRBV7-9,TRBJ2-7,-,TRBD1,CASSLTGQGAGEQYF,TGTGCCAGCAGCTTAACGGGACAGGGGGCGGGGGAGCAGTACTTC
TRBV27,TRBJ2-3,-,-,CASSLGLYGTDTQYF,TGTGCCAGCAGTCTCGGACTATACGGCACAGATACGCAGTATTTT
TRBV5-6,TRBJ1-1,-,TRBD1,CASSVGQGRRVAFF,TGTGCCAGCAGCGTAGGACAGGGGCGCAGGGTAGCTTTCTTT
TRBV7-9,TRBJ2-3,-,-,CASLFPGRDTQYF,TGTGCCAGCTTATTCCCTGGGAGAGATACGCAGTATTTT
TRBV7-8,TRBJ2-1,few,-,CASSLGEARTNEQFF,TGTGCCAGCAGCTTAGGAGAAGCTAGAACCAATGAGCAGTTCTTC
TRBV2,TRBJ2-1,-,TRBD2,CASKEASGRNEQFF,TGTGCCAGCAAAGAGGCTAGCGGGAGAAATGAGCAGTTCTTC
TRBV19,TRBJ2-4,once,-,CASSAGYIQYF,TGTGCCAGTAGTGCCGGGTACATTCAGTACTTC
TRBV30,TRBJ1-5,once,-,CAWSVLGQLHF,TGTGCCTGGAGTGTACTAGGGCAACTGCATTTT
TRBV19,TRBJ1-4,-,TRBD1,CASSPQGSEKLFF,TGTGCGAGTAGTCCACAGGGGAGTGAAAAACTGTTTTTT
TRBV30,TRBJ2-7,-,-,CAFRDIYEQYF,TGTGCCTTCCGGGACATCTACGAGCAGTACTTC
TRBV7-2,TRBJ2-7,few,-,CASSLGGASYEQYF,TGTGCCAGCAGCTTGGGCGGGGCCTCCTACGAGCAGTACTTC
TRBV10-3,TRBJ2-7,-,-,CAISDVSSYEQYF,TGTGCCATCAGTGATGTTAGCTCCTACGAGCAGTACTTC
TRBV4-2,TRBJ1-1,-,-,CASSQGQANTEAFF,TGTGCCAGCAGCCAAGGCCAGGCGAACACTGAAGCTTTCTTT
TRBV5-1,TRBJ2-2,-,TRBD2,CASSLTSGRGAGELFF,TGCGCCAGCAGCTTGACTAGCGGGAGAGGGGCCGGGGAGCTGTTTTTT
TRBV7-9,TRBJ1-1,-,TRBD1,CASSVGQIMNTEAFF,TGTGCCAGCAGTGTGGGACAGATCATGAACACTGAAGCTTTCTTT
TRBV7-2,TRBJ2-5,-,TRBD2,CASSLPAGGGETQYF,TGTGCCAGCAGCTTACCCGCCGGCGGGGGGGAGACCCAGTACTTC
TRBV6-5,TRBJ1-2,-,TRBD1,CASSYSGRGSAGYTF,TGTGCCAGCAGTTACTCTGGCAGGGGGTCTGCTGGCTACACCTTC
TRBV10-1,TRBJ2-3,-,TRBD2,CASSGASGRPTDTQYF,TGCGCCAGCAGTGGGGCTAGCGGGAGGCCCACAGATACGCAGTATTTT
TRBV27,TRBJ2-7,-,-,CASSLGASYEQYF,TGTGCCAGCAGTTTAGGGGCCTCCTACGAGCAGTACTTC
TRBV10-1,TRBJ2-3,-,TRBD1,CASSATGSTDTQYF,TGCGCCAGCAGCGCGACAGGGAGCACAGATACGCAGTATTTT
TRBV7-2,TRBJ2-3,few,-,CASSLARAFTQYF,TGTGCCAGCAGCTTAGCGCGGGCCTTTACGCAGTATTTT
TRBV28,TRBJ2-1,-,TRBD1,CASSVGGGQANNEQFF,TGTGCCAGCAGTGTCGGTGGGGGACAGGCGAACAATGAGCAGTTCTTC
TRBV6-6,TRBJ2-1,few,TRBD2,CASHKREMYNEQFF,TGTGCCAGCCACAAGCGGGAGATGTACAATGAGCAGTTCTTC
TRBV7-2,TRBJ2-5,once,-,CASSLSEGAQYF,TGTGCCAGCAGCTTAAGCGAAGGGGCCCAGTACTTC
TRBV5-4,TRBJ1-1,-,-,CASSLMGGMNTEAFF,TGTGCCAGCAGCCTCATGGGGGGGATGAACACTGAAGCTTTCTTT
TRBV10-1,TRBJ2-3,-,TRBD2,CASSELLAGGPDTQYF,TGCGCCAGCAGTGAACTACTAGCGGGGGGGCCGGATACGCAGTATTTT
TRBV29-1,TRBJ2-1,once,-,CSGGDSSHNEQFF,TGCAGCGGGGGGGACAGTTCCCACAATGAGCAGTTCTTC